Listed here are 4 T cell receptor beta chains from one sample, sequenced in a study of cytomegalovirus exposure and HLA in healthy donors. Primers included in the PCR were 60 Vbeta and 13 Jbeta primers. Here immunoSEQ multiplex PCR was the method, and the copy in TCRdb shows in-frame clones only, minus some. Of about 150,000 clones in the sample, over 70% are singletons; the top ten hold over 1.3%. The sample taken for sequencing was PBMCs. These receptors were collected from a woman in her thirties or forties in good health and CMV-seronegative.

The DNA for the CDR3 is TGCGCCAGCAGTCAATCCCTAGGATTCGGGGTCCTGGACTTTAGTTCCAAAAACATTCAGTACTTC. It is translated as CASSQSLGFGVLDFSSKNIQYF. This chain uses TRBV23-1 with TRBJ2-4; TRBD2 might be the D (5 bases). TRBV23-1 is filed as an ORF, its function uncertain. V was pared by 0 bases and J by 2 bases, with 29 bases between. The CDR3 contains 22 residues.

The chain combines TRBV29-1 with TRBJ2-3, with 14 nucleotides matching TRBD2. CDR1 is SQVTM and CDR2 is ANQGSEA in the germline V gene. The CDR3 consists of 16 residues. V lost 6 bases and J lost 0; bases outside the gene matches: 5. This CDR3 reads CSVDGTSGSSTDTQYF. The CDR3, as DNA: TGCAGCGTCGACGGGACTAGCGGGAGTAGCACAGATACGCAGTATTTT.

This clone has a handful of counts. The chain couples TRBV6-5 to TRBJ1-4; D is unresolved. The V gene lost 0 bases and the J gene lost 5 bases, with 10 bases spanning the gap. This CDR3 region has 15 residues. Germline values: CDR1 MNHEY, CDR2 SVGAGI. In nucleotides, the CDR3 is TGTGCCAGCAGTTACTCAGGCAGGTTGAATGAAAAACTGTTTTTT. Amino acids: CASSYSGRLNEKLFF.

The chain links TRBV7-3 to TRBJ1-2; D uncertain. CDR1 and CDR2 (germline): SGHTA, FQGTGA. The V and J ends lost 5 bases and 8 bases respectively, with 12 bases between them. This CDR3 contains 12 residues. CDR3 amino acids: CASSQNSKGYTF. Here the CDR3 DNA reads TGTGCCAGCAGCCAGAACAGCAAAGGCTACACCTTC.